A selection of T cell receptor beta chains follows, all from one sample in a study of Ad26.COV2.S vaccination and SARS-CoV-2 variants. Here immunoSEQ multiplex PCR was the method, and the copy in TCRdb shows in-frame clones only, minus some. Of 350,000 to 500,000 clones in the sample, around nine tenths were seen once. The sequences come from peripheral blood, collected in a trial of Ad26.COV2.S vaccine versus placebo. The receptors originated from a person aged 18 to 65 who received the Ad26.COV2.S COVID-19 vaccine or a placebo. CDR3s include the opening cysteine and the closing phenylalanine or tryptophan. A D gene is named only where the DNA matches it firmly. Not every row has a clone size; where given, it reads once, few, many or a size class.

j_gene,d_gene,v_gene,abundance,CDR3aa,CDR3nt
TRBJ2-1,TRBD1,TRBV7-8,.,CASSTTGGSYNEQFF,TGTGCCAGCAGCACTACAGGGGGCTCCTACAATGAGCAGTTCTTC
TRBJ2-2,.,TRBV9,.,CASSVVSRVTNGELFF,TGTGCCAGCAGCGTAGTTAGCAGGGTTACAAACGGGGAGCTGTTTTTT
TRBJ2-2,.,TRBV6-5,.,CASRPRSANTGELFF,TGTGCCAGCAGACCACGGTCGGCGAACACCGGGGAGCTGTTTTTT
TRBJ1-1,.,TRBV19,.,CASSISAANTEAFF,TGTGCCAGTAGTATTTCGGCAGCGAACACTGAAGCTTTCTTT
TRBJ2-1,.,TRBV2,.,CASSEAGGNSYNEQFF,TGTGCCAGCAGTGAAGCCGGCGGGAACTCCTACAATGAGCAGTTCTTC
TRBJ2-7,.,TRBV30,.,CAWTASGGREQYF,TGTGCCTGGACCGCCTCCGGGGGTCGAGAGCAGTACTTC
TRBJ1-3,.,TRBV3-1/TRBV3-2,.,CASSQVGNTIYF,TGTGCCAGCAGCCAAGTTGGAAACACCATATATTTT
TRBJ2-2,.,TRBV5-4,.,CASSFDKNTGELFF,TGTGCCAGCAGCTTCGACAAGAACACCGGGGAGCTGTTTTTT
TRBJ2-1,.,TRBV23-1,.,CASSHLWRGEQFF,TGCGCCAGCAGTCATCTTTGGCGGGGTGAGCAGTTCTTC
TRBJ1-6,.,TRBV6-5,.,CASSDRWDSPLHF,TGTGCCAGCAGCGACAGGTGGGATTCACCCCTCCACTTT
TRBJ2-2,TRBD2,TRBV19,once,CASRLAGLQNTGELFF,TGTGCCAGTAGGTTAGCGGGACTTCAAAACACCGGGGAGCTGTTTTTT
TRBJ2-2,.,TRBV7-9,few,CASSLGQATGELFF,TGTGCCAGCAGCTTAGGGCAGGCCACCGGGGAGCTGTTTTTT
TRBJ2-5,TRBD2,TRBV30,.,CAWSSSGGQETQYF,TGTGCCTGGAGTTCTTCGGGGGGCCAAGAGACCCAGTACTTC
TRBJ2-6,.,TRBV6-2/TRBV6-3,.,CASSYSSRPSGANVLTF,TGTGCCAGCAGTTACTCTTCACGGCCATCTGGGGCCAACGTCCTGACTTTC
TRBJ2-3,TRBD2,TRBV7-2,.,CASSLSAGGDTQYF,TGTGCCAGCAGCTTATCCGCGGGAGGAGATACGCAGTATTTT
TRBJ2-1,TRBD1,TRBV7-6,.,CASSPGQGMGEDNEQFF,TGTGCCAGCAGCCCCGGACAGGGAATGGGTGAGGACAATGAGCAGTTCTTC
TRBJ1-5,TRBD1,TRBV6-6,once,CASRTGTGGSNQPQHF,TGTGCCAGCAGGACCGGGACAGGGGGGTCGAATCAGCCCCAGCATTTT
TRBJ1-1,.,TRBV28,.,CASSLRGGGTEAFF,TGTGCCAGCAGTTTACGAGGGGGAGGCACTGAAGCTTTCTTT
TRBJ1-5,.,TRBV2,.,CASSAARAGQSQHF,TGTGCCAGCAGTGCAGCTCGGGCCGGTCAATCCCAGCATTTT
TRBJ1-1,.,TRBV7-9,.,CASSLEVRPQAFF,TGTGCCAGCAGCTTAGAGGTGCGCCCCCAAGCTTTCTTT
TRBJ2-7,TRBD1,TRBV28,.,CASRRPGQGSYEQYF,TGTGCCAGCAGACGACCGGGACAGGGGTCCTACGAGCAGTACTTC
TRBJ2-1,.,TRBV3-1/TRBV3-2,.,CASSQGGPQSNEQFF,TGTGCCAGCAGCCAAGGGGGCCCCCAAAGCAATGAGCAGTTCTTC
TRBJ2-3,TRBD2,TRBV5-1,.,CASSKGLAGGQTDTQYF,TGCGCCAGCAGCAAGGGACTAGCGGGAGGGCAAACAGATACGCAGTATTTT
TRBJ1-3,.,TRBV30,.,CAWSYGGAPSGNTIYF,TGTGCCTGGAGTTATGGGGGGGCTCCCTCTGGAAACACCATATATTTT
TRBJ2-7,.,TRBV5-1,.,CASSLISREIYEQYF,TGCGCCAGCAGCTTGATTTCGAGAGAGATCTACGAGCAGTACTTC
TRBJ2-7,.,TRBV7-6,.,CASSETPGQSYEQYF,TGTGCCAGCAGCGAAACCCCCGGACAATCCTACGAGCAGTACTTC
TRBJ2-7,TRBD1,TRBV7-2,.,CASSFPGAGDSSYEQYF,TGTGCCAGCAGCTTCCCAGGAGCCGGGGACAGCTCCTACGAGCAGTACTTC
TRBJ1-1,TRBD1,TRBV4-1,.,CASSPRTGRVNTEAFF,TGCGCCAGCAGCCCTAGGACAGGGCGTGTGAACACTGAAGCTTTCTTT
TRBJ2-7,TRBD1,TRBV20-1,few,CSASGTGFHEQYF,TGCAGTGCTAGTGGGACAGGATTCCACGAGCAGTACTTC
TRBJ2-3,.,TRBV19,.,CASSITLAFTDTQYF,TGTGCCAGTAGTATTACGTTGGCTTTCACAGATACGCAGTATTTT
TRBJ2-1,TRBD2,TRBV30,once,CAWGTSGRNEQFF,TGTGCCTGGGGGACTAGCGGGAGAAATGAGCAGTTCTTC
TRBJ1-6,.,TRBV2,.,CASSEVRSSYNSPLHF,TGTGCCAGCAGTGAAGTGAGAAGCTCCTATAATTCACCCCTCCACTTT
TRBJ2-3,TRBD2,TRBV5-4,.,CASSGGERATDTQYF,TGTGCCAGCAGCGGGGGGGAGCGGGCCACAGATACGCAGTATTTT
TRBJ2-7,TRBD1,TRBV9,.,CASSVTGGSEQYF,TGTGCCAGCAGCGTTACAGGGGGCTCCGAGCAGTACTTC
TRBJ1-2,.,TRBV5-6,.,CASSPGRRNGYTF,TGTGCCAGCAGCCCGGGACGGAGGAATGGCTACACCTTC
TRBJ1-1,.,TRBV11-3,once,CASSLEGSNTEAFF,TGTGCCAGCAGCTTAGAGGGGTCTAACACTGAAGCTTTCTTT
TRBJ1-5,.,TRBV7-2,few,CASSLATGRNQPQHF,TGTGCCAGCAGCTTAGCTACTGGACGGAATCAGCCCCAGCATTTT
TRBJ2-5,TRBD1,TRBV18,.,CASSPPGTAKETQYF,TGTGCCAGCTCACCACCCGGGACAGCCAAAGAGACCCAGTACTTC
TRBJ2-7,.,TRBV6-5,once,CASSYSGKTYEQYF,TGTGCCAGCAGTTACTCTGGCAAGACCTACGAGCAGTACTTC
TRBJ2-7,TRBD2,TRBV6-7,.,CASSPLAGGYEQYF,TGTGCCAGCAGTCCACTAGCGGGAGGCTACGAGCAGTACTTC
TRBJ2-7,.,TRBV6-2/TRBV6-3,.,CASSSRPTHEQYF,TGTGCCAGCAGTTCGCGCCCAACCCACGAGCAGTACTTC
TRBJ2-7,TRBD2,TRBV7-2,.,CASRGDGRWEQYF,TGTGCCAGCAGGGGGGACGGGAGGTGGGAGCAGTACTTC
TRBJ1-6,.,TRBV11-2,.,CASSLDFSRTTFSPLHF,TGTGCCAGCAGCTTAGATTTTTCCAGGACCACCTTTTCACCCCTCCACTTT